These T cell receptor beta chains were read from a single sample in a study of CD8+ T cells in alopecia areata. The method was immunoSEQ multiplex PCR; TCRdb's version includes in-frame clones alone and lacks a portion of them. The table has approximately 210,000 clones, roughly 60% seen once. Sequences were derived from CD4+ T cells sorted from blood, sampled at week 24, from a patient treated with tofacitinib. These receptors all come from a human donor with alopecia areata. Each CDR3 is given with its conserved first and last residue. Fields, in order: J gene, CDR3 length, V gene, clone size, D gene, CDR3 protein, CDR3 DNA. A D gene is named only where the DNA matches it firmly. Only part of the rows carry a size: once, few, many, or a class if the clone is expanded.

j_call: TRBJ1-2
cdr3_length: 14
v_call: TRBV29-1
clone_size: NA
d_call: TRBD1
cdr3_aa: CSVAVLTGNYGYTF
cdr3_nt: TGCAGCGTTGCTGTCTTGACAGGGAACTATGGCTACACCTTC

j_call: TRBJ1-2
cdr3_length: 14
v_call: TRBV25-1
clone_size: NA
d_call: TRBD1
cdr3_aa: CASSEPGQLFRYTF
cdr3_nt: TGTGCCAGCAGTGAACCGGGACAGCTTTTTCGCTACACCTTC

j_call: TRBJ2-3
cdr3_length: 14
v_call: TRBV29-1
clone_size: NA
d_call: NA
cdr3_aa: CSVRGNVGTDTQYF
cdr3_nt: TGCAGCGTTCGGGGCAACGTGGGCACAGATACGCAGTATTTT

j_call: TRBJ2-3
cdr3_length: 17
v_call: TRBV7-2
clone_size: NA
d_call: NA
cdr3_aa: CASSLIVQSRGTDTQYF
cdr3_nt: TGTGCCAGCAGCTTGATCGTGCAAAGCAGAGGCACAGATACGCAGTATTTT

j_call: TRBJ2-7
cdr3_length: 13
v_call: TRBV29-1
clone_size: NA
d_call: NA
cdr3_aa: CSVRGVVTYEQYF
cdr3_nt: TGCAGCGTCAGGGGAGTAGTGACCTACGAGCAGTACTTC

j_call: TRBJ1-6
cdr3_length: 15
v_call: TRBV27
clone_size: NA
d_call: NA
cdr3_aa: CASSLRGPANSPLHF
cdr3_nt: TGTGCCAGCAGTTTAAGGGGACCAGCCAATTCACCCCTCCACTTT

j_call: TRBJ1-1
cdr3_length: 13
v_call: TRBV2
clone_size: once
d_call: NA
cdr3_aa: CASGDRVGTEAFF
cdr3_nt: TGTGCCAGCGGGGACCGAGTGGGCACTGAAGCTTTCTTT

j_call: TRBJ2-3
cdr3_length: 12
v_call: TRBV28
clone_size: NA
d_call: NA
cdr3_aa: CASSIRLGAQYF
cdr3_nt: TGTGCCAGCAGTATACGACTAGGGGCGCAGTATTTT

j_call: TRBJ2-4
cdr3_length: 14
v_call: TRBV29-1
clone_size: few
d_call: NA
cdr3_aa: CSVSPVLAKNIQYF
cdr3_nt: TGCAGCGTTAGTCCAGTCCTAGCCAAAAACATTCAGTACTTC

j_call: TRBJ2-3
cdr3_length: 17
v_call: TRBV7-2
clone_size: NA
d_call: TRBD2
cdr3_aa: CASRYGTSGAFTDTQYF
cdr3_nt: TGTGCCAGCAGATACGGGACTAGCGGGGCCTTCACAGATACGCAGTATTTT

j_call: TRBJ2-6
cdr3_length: 19
v_call: TRBV5-1
clone_size: NA
d_call: TRBD1
cdr3_aa: CASSHRTRDRGSGANVLTF
cdr3_nt: TGCGCCAGCAGTCATAGAACCCGGGACAGGGGGTCTGGGGCCAACGTCCTGACTTTC

j_call: TRBJ1-5
cdr3_length: 14
v_call: TRBV6-5
clone_size: NA
d_call: TRBD1
cdr3_aa: CASSTTGGNQPQHF
cdr3_nt: TGTGCCAGCAGTACGACAGGGGGCAATCAGCCCCAGCATTTT

j_call: TRBJ1-4
cdr3_length: 16
v_call: TRBV19
clone_size: few
d_call: NA
cdr3_aa: CASSIRPESTNEKLFF
cdr3_nt: TGTGCCAGTAGTATACGACCGGAGTCAACTAATGAAAAACTGTTTTTT

j_call: TRBJ2-6
cdr3_length: 16
v_call: TRBV19
clone_size: few
d_call: NA
cdr3_aa: CASSSRGASGANVLTF
cdr3_nt: TGTGCCAGTAGTTCCCGGGGGGCCTCTGGGGCCAACGTCCTGACTTTC

j_call: TRBJ1-2
cdr3_length: 13
v_call: TRBV29-1
clone_size: NA
d_call: TRBD1
cdr3_aa: CSVVDRGGWGYTF
cdr3_nt: TGCAGCGTTGTCGACAGAGGGGGCTGGGGCTACACCTTC

j_call: TRBJ1-2
cdr3_length: 14
v_call: TRBV30
clone_size: NA
d_call: NA
cdr3_aa: CAWSVGRGDGGYTF
cdr3_nt: TGTGCCTGGAGTGTAGGAAGGGGGGATGGCGGCTACACCTTC

j_call: TRBJ1-4
cdr3_length: 13
v_call: TRBV7-2
clone_size: few
d_call: TRBD1
cdr3_aa: CASSLGTGDFPFF
cdr3_nt: TGTGCCAGCAGCTTAGGGACAGGGGATTTCCCGTTTTTT

j_call: TRBJ2-7
cdr3_length: 11
v_call: TRBV29-1
clone_size: NA
d_call: NA
cdr3_aa: CSVEGGGEQYF
cdr3_nt: TGCAGCGTTGAGGGGGGTGGAGAGCAGTACTTC